Listed here are 21 T cell receptor beta chains from one sample, sequenced in a study of cytomegalovirus exposure and HLA in healthy donors. PCR involved 60 Vbeta and 13 Jbeta primers. Sequencing was performed with immunoSEQ multiplex PCR; in TCRdb, only in-frame clones are kept and a portion is missing. The sample contains 75,000 to 95,000 clones, 84% of which appear only once. Sample: PBMCs. Every receptor here comes from a young man in good health and CMV-seronegative.

The chain links TRBV30 to TRBJ1-5; 8 bases agree with TRBD1. The V gene's germline CDR1 is GTSNPN and CDR2 SVGIG (reference sequence). The trim removed 3 bases at V and 6 bases at J, leaving 10 bases unmatched. The CDR3 covers 15 residues. CDR3 in amino acids: CAWRKKGTGFQPQHF. Written as DNA, the CDR3 is TGTGCCTGGAGAAAGAAGGGGACAGGCTTTCAGCCCCAGCATTTT.

The chain is built from TRBV27 and TRBJ1-5; TRBD1 might be the D (5 bases). Germline CDR1 and CDR2: MNHEY and SMNVEV (reference sequence). The CDR3 runs to 15 residues. V was trimmed by 4 bases and J by 6 bases, leaving 16 bases between them. The CDR3 sequence: CASSSRPRTFQPQHF. DNA of the CDR3: TGTGCCAGCAGTTCAAGGCCTAGGACATTTCAGCCCCAGCATTTT.

This chain connects TRBV29-1 to TRBJ1-2; 9 bases are shared with TRBD1. Losses at the gene ends were 6 bases for V and 3 bases for J; bases not matched to a gene: 8. The length of the CDR3 is 14 residues. The germline V gene has CDR1 SQVTM and CDR2 ANQGSEA. CDR3 region: CSVIPDRGYYGYTF. DNA for the CDR3: TGCAGCGTAATCCCGGACAGGGGCTACTATGGCTACACCTTC.

V usage is TRBV6-6 and J usage is TRBJ2-7; D may be TRBD2 (5 bases). Trimming took 3 bases from V and 1 from J, leaving 10 bases between them. Germline lookup yields CDR1 MNHNY and CDR2 SVGAGI (reference sequence). This CDR3 spans 14 amino acids. The CDR3 region is CASSYLANSYEQYF. DNA for the CDR3: TGTGCCAGCAGTTATTTAGCGAATTCCTACGAGCAGTACTTC.

The chain recombines TRBV5-1 with TRBJ2-5; 10 bases are shared with TRBD2. CDR3 size: 16 residues. The germline CDR1 and CDR2 sequences are SGHRS and YFSETQ. V dropped 4 bases and J dropped 1; count of bases not matched to a gene: 7. In DNA form, the CDR3 reads TGCGCCAGCAGCCGTATAGCGGGAGGCATCCAAGAGACCCAGTACTTC. Translation: CASSRIAGGIQETQYF.

The chain carries TRBV18 and TRBJ1-5; D possibly corresponds to TRBD1 (6 bases). V was cut by 3 bases and J by 4 bases, with 19 bases left in between. This CDR3 is built from 17 residues. CDR1 is KGHSH and CDR2 is LQKENI in the germline V gene. Written as DNA, the CDR3 is TGTGCCAGCTCACCCCTTTATCGGGGACATACTAATCAGCCCCAGCATTTT. It specifies CASSPLYRGHTNQPQHF.

This chain links TRBV6-5 with TRBJ2-7; 7 bases line up with TRBD2. The ends lost 5 bases at V and 3 bases at J; junction bases unmatched: 4. CDR3 length: 13 amino acids. CDR1 is MNHEY, CDR2 SVGAGI, per germline. CDR3 coding DNA: TGTGCCAGCAGTCGGACTAGTAGCTACGAGCAGTACTTC. Translating gives CASSRTSSYEQYF.

CDR3 region: CASSAGWDTQYF. The CDR3 DNA reads TGTGCCAGCAGCGCAGGCTGGGATACGCAGTATTTT. The chain recombines TRBV6-5 with TRBJ2-3; D is unclear. The CDR3 contains 12 residues. Between the trimmed V and J ends, which lost 6 bases and 6 bases, there was a span of 10 bases. Looked up from germline, CDR1 is MNHEY and CDR2 is SVGAGI.

The chain links TRBV27 to TRBJ2-5, with 9 bases lining up with TRBD2. V shed 2 bases, J shed 5 bases, and the junction held 6 bases outside the gene matches. This CDR3 comprises 15 residues. Germline loops: CDR1 MNHEY, CDR2 SMNVEV (reference sequence). Here the CDR3 reads CASSLGGRGGETQYF. The DNA of the CDR3 is TGTGCCAGCAGTTTAGGCGGGAGGGGGGGGGAGACCCAGTACTTC.

The rearrangement uses TRBV5-1 and TRBJ1-2, with a weak D call TRBD1 (5 bases). Germline V gene lookup returns CDR1 SGHRS and CDR2 YFSETQ. Trimming shortened V by 4 bases and J by 4 bases, and 20 bases separated the two germline ends. The CDR3 is 16 residues long. CDR3 sequence: CASSTTPGLRTYGYTF. The CDR3 nucleotides read TGCGCCAGCAGCACGACCCCAGGGTTGCGTACCTATGGCTACACCTTC.

V gene TRBV6-5 combines with J gene TRBJ2-3; TRBD1 aligns across 8 bases. The CDR3 spans 15 residues. Germline V gene lookup returns CDR1 MNHEY and CDR2 SVGAGI. V trimming: 5 bases; J trimming: 5 bases; junction bases outside the gene matches: 9. The CDR3 sequence: CASSPTGVRRDTQYF. The CDR3 DNA reads TGTGCCAGCAGTCCGACAGGGGTTCGTAGAGATACGCAGTATTTT.

The chain combines TRBV5-1 with TRBJ2-7; 10 bases map to TRBD1. Unmatched junction bases numbered 9, after V lost 4 bases and J lost 2 bases. The CDR3 length is 16 residues. Germline-derived CDR1 and CDR2 are SGHRS and YFSETQ. CDR3 nucleotide sequence: TGCGCCAGCAGCGCCACGGGGGACAGGGGACCCTACGAGCAGTACTTC. Its translation is CASSATGDRGPYEQYF.

V and J are TRBV18 and TRBJ1-2, with unresolved D. The V end was cut by 2 bases, the J end by 0 bases, with 7 bases between. CDR3 size: 14 residues. Germline V lookup: CDR1 KGHSH, CDR2 LQKENI. The CDR3 reads CASSPAVSNYGYTF. The DNA for the CDR3 is TGTGCCAGCTCACCAGCAGTCTCTAACTATGGCTACACCTTC.

This clone was detected once. The chain joins TRBV4-3 to TRBJ1-2, with D unresolved. V lost 2 bases, J lost 0 bases, and 10 bases lay in between. Germline V gene data show CDR1 as LGHNA and CDR2 as YSLEER. CDR3 length equals 15 residues. The CDR3 sequence is CASSQFGISNYGYTF. CDR3 sequence (DNA): TGCGCCAGCAGCCAATTCGGGATTTCTAACTATGGCTACACCTTC.

The chain recombines TRBV29-1 with TRBJ2-1; D unclear. CDR1 is SQVTM and CDR2 is ANQGSEA in the germline V gene. V lost 7 bases to trimming and J lost 5 bases, with 9 bases between them. This CDR3 contains 11 residues. This CDR3 reads CSGSIDNEQFF. CDR3 in DNA: TGCAGCGGATCGATAGACAATGAGCAGTTCTTC.

V usage is TRBV5-1 and J usage is TRBJ2-5, with 9 bases matching TRBD1. CDR3 length equals 14 residues. Germline lookup yields CDR1 SGHRS and CDR2 YFSETQ. V dropped 3 bases and J dropped 5; count of bases not matched to a gene: 5. The CDR3 nucleotides are TGCGCCAGCAGCTCAGGGACAGGGCACGAGACCCAGTACTTC. Translated, it gives CASSSGTGHETQYF.

This chain connects TRBV27 to TRBJ2-1; a weak D match, TRBD2 (6 bases). The V and J ends lost 6 bases and 0 bases respectively, with 18 bases between them. The germline gives CDR1 MNHEY, CDR2 SMNVEV (reference sequence). This CDR3 region has 17 residues. CDR3: CASSSFGSGHSYNEQFF. The CDR3 DNA reads TGTGCCAGCAGCTCCTTTGGTAGCGGACACTCCTACAATGAGCAGTTCTTC.

This chain links TRBV27 with TRBJ1-1, with 7 positions matching TRBD1. The CDR3 covers 15 residues. The germline CDR1 and CDR2 sequences are MNHEY and SMNVEV (reference sequence). With V trimmed by 6 bases and J by 0 bases, 7 bases remained unmatched. The CDR3 is CASRGQSILNTEAFF. The CDR3 region has the DNA TGTGCCAGCAGGGGACAGTCTATTCTGAACACTGAAGCTTTCTTT.

This clone was counted once. This chain connects TRBV28 to TRBJ1-1; 12 bases align to TRBD1. Germline V lookup: CDR1 MDHEN, CDR2 SYDVKM. J gave up 2 bases and V 6 bases, and 16 bases lay outside the gene matches. This CDR3 is 19 amino acids long. The CDR3 nucleotides are TGTGCCAGCAGGCGGCGCGGGTGGGGACAGGGGGCAAGTAACACTGAAGCTTTCTTT. This translates into CASRRRGWGQGASNTEAFF.

J is TRBJ1-5 and V is TRBV5-4; a possible D gene is TRBD1 (6 bases). Deletions cut 0 bases from V and 4 bases from J, with 11 bases between. The length of the CDR3 is 15 residues. Looked up from germline, CDR1 is SGHNT and CDR2 is YYREEE (reference sequence). In DNA, the CDR3 is TGTGCCAGCAGCTTGGGAGGGACAAAGAATCAGCCCCAGCATTTT. Encoded protein: CASSLGGTKNQPQHF.

The CDR3 reads CASSPQGGNGYTF. The CDR3 DNA reads as TGCGCCAGCAGCCCACAGGGGGGAAATGGCTACACCTTC. The rearrangement uses TRBV5-1 and TRBJ1-2; 8 bases match TRBD1. The ends lost 4 bases at V and 6 bases at J; junction bases unmatched: 5. The CDR3 sequence is 13 residues long. Germline CDR1 and CDR2: SGHRS and YFSETQ.